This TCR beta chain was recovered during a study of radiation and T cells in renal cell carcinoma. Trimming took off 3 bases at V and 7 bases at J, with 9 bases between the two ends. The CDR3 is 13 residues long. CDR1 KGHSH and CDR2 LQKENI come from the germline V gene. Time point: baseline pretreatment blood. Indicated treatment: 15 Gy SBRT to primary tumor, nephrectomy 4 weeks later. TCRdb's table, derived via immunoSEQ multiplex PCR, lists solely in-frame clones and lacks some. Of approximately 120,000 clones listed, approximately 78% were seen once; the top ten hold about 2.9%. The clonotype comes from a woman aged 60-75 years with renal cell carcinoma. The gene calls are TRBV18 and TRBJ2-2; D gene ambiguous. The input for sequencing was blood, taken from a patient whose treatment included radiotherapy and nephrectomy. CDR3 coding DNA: TGTGCCAGCTCACCGACCCAGGACGGGGAGCTGTTTTTT. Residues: CASSPTQDGELFF.